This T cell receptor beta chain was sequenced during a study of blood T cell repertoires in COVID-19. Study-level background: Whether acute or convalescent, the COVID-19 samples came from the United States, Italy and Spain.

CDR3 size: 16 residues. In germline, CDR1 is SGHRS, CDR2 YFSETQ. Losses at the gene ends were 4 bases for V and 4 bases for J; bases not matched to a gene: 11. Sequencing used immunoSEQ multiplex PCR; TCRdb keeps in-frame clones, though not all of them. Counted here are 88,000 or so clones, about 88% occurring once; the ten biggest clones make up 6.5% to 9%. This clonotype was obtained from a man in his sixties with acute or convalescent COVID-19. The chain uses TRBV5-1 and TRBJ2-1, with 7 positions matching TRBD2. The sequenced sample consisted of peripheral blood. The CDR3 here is CASSETPSGAYNEQFF. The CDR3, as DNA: TGCGCCAGCAGCGAAACCCCTAGCGGAGCATACAATGAGCAGTTCTTC.